This TCR beta chain came from a study of beta chain features in type 1 diabetes. In the case of this clone: The antigen is undetermined.

Study results and caveats: Type 1 diabetes patients had VDJ junctions that carried fewer insertions and more deletions.

Sequenced material consisted of expressed TCRB transcripts (all of the isolated RNA was reverse transcribed). For naive, central memory and regulatory T cell samples, reads averaged around 3.5 million. Assay used: immunoSEQ multiplex PCR; TCRdb lists only in-frame clones, some missing. Found here are 860,000 or so clones, around a sixth of them singletons; the top ten hold 0.023%. The sequenced material came from naive CD4+ T cells from blood. This receptor was taken from a woman aged 18-30 years in good health.

The CDR3 sequence is CASSLLMGWLPSTDTQYF. The CDR3, as DNA: TGTGCCAGCAGCTTATTAATGGGGTGGCTCCCTAGCACAGATACGCAGTATTTT. This chain links TRBV7-2 with TRBJ2-3, with D unclear. The CDR3 sequence is 18 residues long. The germline CDR1 and CDR2 sequences are SGHTA and FQGNSA. The V and J ends lost 2 bases and 0 bases respectively, with 18 bases between them.